Each of the 8 T cell receptor beta chains below was sequenced from the same sample in a study of T cells after yellow fever vaccination. TCRdb used MiXCR to reprocess the 5' RACE reads, holding one entry per CDR3 protein. The repertoire consists of around 320,000 distinct CDR3 sequences, with about 10% occurring once and the leading ten covering about 3%. This specimen consisted of CD4+ T cells sorted from PBMCs, obtained 5 days after the yellow fever booster vaccination. Source of these receptors: a man between 18 and 29 years old who received the YFV17D yellow fever vaccine.

The chain is built from TRBV18 and TRBJ1-1; D gene ambiguous. Trimming pared 3 bases from V and 4 bases from J, leaving 15 bases between. This CDR3 region has 15 residues. The germline gives CDR1 KGHSH, CDR2 LQKENI. The CDR3 DNA reads TGTGCCAGCTCACCCTACACCCGCCCCTCCACTGAAGCTTTCTTT. Its translation is CASSPYTRPSTEAFF.

The genes are TRBV5-6 and TRBJ2-7; 8 bases agree with TRBD1. The CDR3 is 15 amino acids. Germline-derived CDR1 and CDR2 are SGHDT and YYEEEE. The V and J ends lost 0 bases and 6 bases, in that order; junction bases with no gene match: 8. The chain's CDR3 is CASSLAPGQGSEQYV. CDR3 sequence (DNA): TGTGCCAGCAGCTTGGCCCCCGGACAGGGTAGCGAGCAGTACGTC.

This clonotype was seen at least ten times. The V gene is TRBV6-6, the J gene TRBJ2-1; D gene uncertain. V lost 0 bases and J lost 3, with 6 bases in between. The CDR3 has 14 residues. The V gene's germline CDR1 is MNHNY and CDR2 SVGAGI (reference sequence). The CDR3: CASSYSQVYNEQFF. The DNA for the CDR3 is TGTGCCAGCAGTTACTCTCAAGTCTACAATGAGCAGTTCTTC.

This clonotype has only a few counts. This chain joins TRBV28 and TRBJ1-5; D is uncertain. This CDR3 is built from 13 residues. Per germline, CDR1 MDHEN and CDR2 SYDVKM. V lost 6 bases to trimming and J lost 5 bases, with 11 bases between them. CDR3 nucleotide sequence: TGTGCCAGCAGGACGTACATAGATCAGCCCCAGCATTTT. This codes for CASRTYIDQPQHF.

J is TRBJ1-4 and V is TRBV28; D gene ambiguous. The CDR3 length is 14 residues. Germline V lookup: CDR1 MDHEN, CDR2 SYDVKM. The CDR3: CAVSSLATNEKLFF. CDR3 DNA sequence: TGTGCTGTCTCATCCTTGGCAACTAATGAAAAACTGTTTTTT.

The table lists this clonotype with a few counts. At one end the junction does not follow the germline gene, possibly because of a read error. The genes are TRBV7-7 and TRBJ2-5; 11 bases are shared with TRBD1. This CDR3 contains 15 residues. CDR1 is SSHAT and CDR2 is FNYEAQ in the germline V gene (reference sequence). The CDR3 DNA reads TGTGCTAGCAGCTCATCCGGGACAGGGGGAGAGACCCAGTACTTC. Amino acids: CASSSSGTGGETQYF.

The DNA of the CDR3 is TGTGCTAGTGGTCAAGGCGGGGGGGAGACCCAGTACTTC. Protein: CASGQGGGETQYF. The V call is TRBV12-5, the J call TRBJ2-5, with TRBD2 matching 8 bases. This CDR3 spans 13 amino acids. Germline V lookup: CDR1 LGHNT, CDR2 FRNRAP. Unmatched junction bases numbered 4, after V lost 5 bases and J lost 5 bases.

This clonotype appeared many times. The rearrangement uses TRBV2 and TRBJ1-5; D is possibly TRBD1 (6 bases). This CDR3 has 13 residues. Trimming pared 7 bases from V and 11 bases from J, leaving 18 bases between. Germline-derived CDR1 and CDR2 are SNHLY and FYNNEI. DNA of the CDR3: TGTGCCAGCATGACCACAGGGACATCTACCCAGCATTTT. Encoded protein: CASMTTGTSTQHF.